Listed below are T cell receptor beta chains from one sample, sequenced in a study of PD-L1 blockade in urothelial cancer. Libraries were prepared by immunoSEQ multiplex PCR; TCRdb keeps only in-frame clonotypes and omits some of them. The table lists approximately 48,000 clones, 87% of them singletons, with around 15% in the top ten. The material sequenced was PBMCs, taken around atezolizumab (anti-PD-L1) treatment. Receptor source: a woman aged 55-69 years with urothelial cancer. CDR3s include the opening cysteine and the closing phenylalanine or tryptophan. Each record gives: V gene, D gene, clone size, J gene, CDR3 DNA, CDR3 protein. D genes are given only for firm matches. The size field is filled for only some rows; it gives once, few, many or a size class.

v_gene: TRBV25-1
d_gene: -
abundance: -
j_gene: TRBJ2-3
CDR3nt: TGTGCCAGCAGTGATACGGGGAGCACAGATACGCAGTATTTT
CDR3aa: CASSDTGSTDTQYF

v_gene: TRBV28
d_gene: TRBD1
abundance: -
j_gene: TRBJ1-2
CDR3nt: TGTGCCAGCAGGGTACAGGGGGTCGGCTATGGCTACACCTTC
CDR3aa: CASRVQGVGYGYTF

v_gene: TRBV6-1
d_gene: -
abundance: -
j_gene: TRBJ1-3
CDR3nt: TGTGCCAGCAGTGAACAGGGGCGGTCTGCTGGAAACACCATATATTTT
CDR3aa: CASSEQGRSAGNTIYF

v_gene: TRBV7-2
d_gene: -
abundance: few
j_gene: TRBJ1-1
CDR3nt: TGTGCCAGCAGCCAGAACAGTGACGGCACTGAAGCTTTCTTT
CDR3aa: CASSQNSDGTEAFF

v_gene: TRBV19
d_gene: -
abundance: -
j_gene: TRBJ2-1
CDR3nt: TGTGCCAGTAGCGTTGGGGCCAATGAGCAGTTCTTC
CDR3aa: CASSVGANEQFF

v_gene: TRBV7-2
d_gene: TRBD1
abundance: once
j_gene: TRBJ2-7
CDR3nt: TGTGCCAGCAGCTACGGACAGGTCTACGAGCAGTACTTC
CDR3aa: CASSYGQVYEQYF

v_gene: TRBV29-1
d_gene: -
abundance: -
j_gene: TRBJ2-7
CDR3nt: TGCAGCGTTGTTCAACAGGCCACCTACGAGCAGTACTTC
CDR3aa: CSVVQQATYEQYF

v_gene: TRBV5-4
d_gene: -
abundance: -
j_gene: TRBJ2-2
CDR3nt: TGTGCCAGCAGCTTGTTTAGCGCCACCGGGGAGCTGTTTTTT
CDR3aa: CASSLFSATGELFF

v_gene: TRBV28
d_gene: TRBD1
abundance: -
j_gene: TRBJ2-7
CDR3nt: TGTGCCAGCAGTTTATCGTCCCCGACAGGGCCCCCTACTATATCCTACGAGCAGTACTTC
CDR3aa: CASSLSSPTGPPTISYEQYF

v_gene: TRBV5-4
d_gene: TRBD2
abundance: -
j_gene: TRBJ2-1
CDR3nt: TGTGCCAGCAGCAGGACTAGCGGCTCCTACAATGAGCAGTTCTTC
CDR3aa: CASSRTSGSYNEQFF

v_gene: TRBV11-3
d_gene: -
abundance: once
j_gene: TRBJ2-1
CDR3nt: TGTGCCAGCAGCTTAAGGGGTGTCTACAATGAGCAGTTCTTC
CDR3aa: CASSLRGVYNEQFF

v_gene: TRBV27
d_gene: TRBD2
abundance: medium-sized
j_gene: TRBJ2-1
CDR3nt: TGTGCCAGCAGTTTAGGACTAGCGGCCTACAATGAGCAGTTCTTC
CDR3aa: CASSLGLAAYNEQFF

v_gene: TRBV5-1
d_gene: TRBD2
abundance: -
j_gene: TRBJ2-1
CDR3nt: TGCGCCAGCTCGGGGACTACCTCCTACAATGAGCAGTTCTTC
CDR3aa: CASSGTTSYNEQFF

v_gene: TRBV5-1
d_gene: TRBD2
abundance: -
j_gene: TRBJ2-7
CDR3nt: TGCGCCAGCAGCTTGGTCGGAGCGGGACTCACCTACGAGCAGTACTTC
CDR3aa: CASSLVGAGLTYEQYF

v_gene: TRBV9
d_gene: -
abundance: -
j_gene: TRBJ2-3
CDR3nt: TGTGCCAGCAGCGTAGCTGGGCTAGCTAGCACAGATACGCAGTATTTT
CDR3aa: CASSVAGLASTDTQYF

v_gene: TRBV10-3
d_gene: TRBD1
abundance: -
j_gene: TRBJ2-1
CDR3nt: TGTGCCATCAGTGACACGGACAGGGGGCATTTGGGTGAGCAGTTCTTC
CDR3aa: CAISDTDRGHLGEQFF

v_gene: TRBV7-8
d_gene: TRBD1
abundance: -
j_gene: TRBJ2-7
CDR3nt: TGTGCCAGCAGCTTAAGGGGGGGACAGGGGCCCTACGAGCAGTACTTC
CDR3aa: CASSLRGGQGPYEQYF

v_gene: TRBV28
d_gene: -
abundance: -
j_gene: TRBJ2-5
CDR3nt: TGTGCCAGCAGCCTCAGATGGGAGACCCAGTACTTC
CDR3aa: CASSLRWETQYF

v_gene: TRBV28
d_gene: -
abundance: -
j_gene: TRBJ2-7
CDR3nt: TGTGCCAGCAGTTTAATGGGGCTAGCGCACTCCTACGAGCAGTACTTC
CDR3aa: CASSLMGLAHSYEQYF

v_gene: TRBV6-4
d_gene: TRBD1
abundance: medium-sized
j_gene: TRBJ2-3
CDR3nt: TGTGCCAGCAGCCCAGGGGGCGCAACAGATACGCAGTATTTT
CDR3aa: CASSPGGATDTQYF

v_gene: TRBV5-1
d_gene: TRBD2
abundance: -
j_gene: TRBJ2-1
CDR3nt: TGCGCCAGCAGCCTCGGGACTAGCGGGAGTAGTTATGAGCAGTTCTTC
CDR3aa: CASSLGTSGSSYEQFF

v_gene: TRBV5-6
d_gene: -
abundance: -
j_gene: TRBJ1-3
CDR3nt: TGTGCCAGCAGCTTTATCCATGGTATAGGGACAGGAAACACCATATATTTT
CDR3aa: CASSFIHGIGTGNTIYF

v_gene: TRBV7-8
d_gene: -
abundance: -
j_gene: TRBJ2-3
CDR3nt: TGTGCCAGCAGCCCCCTCCGGGGGATAGATACGCAGTATTTT
CDR3aa: CASSPLRGIDTQYF

v_gene: TRBV5-4
d_gene: -
abundance: -
j_gene: TRBJ2-3
CDR3nt: TGTGCCAGCAGCTGGAGGACGACAGATACGCAGTATTTT
CDR3aa: CASSWRTTDTQYF

v_gene: TRBV19
d_gene: TRBD1
abundance: -
j_gene: TRBJ1-1
CDR3nt: TGTGCCAGTAGTATACAGGGGGCCAACACTGAAGCTTTCTTT
CDR3aa: CASSIQGANTEAFF

v_gene: TRBV14
d_gene: TRBD2
abundance: -
j_gene: TRBJ2-3
CDR3nt: TGTGCCAGCAGCCCTCGGACTAGCGGCACAGATACGCAGTATTTT
CDR3aa: CASSPRTSGTDTQYF

v_gene: TRBV2
d_gene: TRBD2
abundance: -
j_gene: TRBJ2-5
CDR3nt: TGTGCCAGCAGTGAGGCTAGCGGGAGGGCCGGTGAGACCCAGTACTTC
CDR3aa: CASSEASGRAGETQYF

v_gene: TRBV28
d_gene: TRBD1
abundance: few
j_gene: TRBJ1-5
CDR3nt: TGTGCCAGCAGTCGTGGACAGGGCGCGGGCAATCAGCCCCAGCATTTT
CDR3aa: CASSRGQGAGNQPQHF

v_gene: TRBV4-1
d_gene: -
abundance: -
j_gene: TRBJ2-3
CDR3nt: TGCGCCAGCAGCCAAGATTGGGCTAGCACAGATACGCAGTATTTT
CDR3aa: CASSQDWASTDTQYF

v_gene: TRBV29-1
d_gene: -
abundance: -
j_gene: TRBJ1-1
CDR3nt: TGCAGCGTTGCACAGGGGAACACTGAAGCTTTCTTT
CDR3aa: CSVAQGNTEAFF

v_gene: TRBV7-6
d_gene: -
abundance: -
j_gene: TRBJ1-1
CDR3nt: TGTGCCAGCAGCTCCCTTTCGACAGGAGTTTCCATGAACACTGAAGCTTTCTTT
CDR3aa: CASSSLSTGVSMNTEAFF

v_gene: TRBV6-6
d_gene: -
abundance: -
j_gene: TRBJ1-2
CDR3nt: TGTGCCAGCAGGGGACTGCTCGACCGAGTTAACTATGGCTACACCTTC
CDR3aa: CASRGLLDRVNYGYTF

v_gene: TRBV18
d_gene: TRBD2
abundance: -
j_gene: TRBJ2-1
CDR3nt: TGTGCCAGCTCACGACTAGCGGACAATGAGCAGTTCTTC
CDR3aa: CASSRLADNEQFF

v_gene: TRBV2
d_gene: TRBD1
abundance: -
j_gene: TRBJ1-2
CDR3nt: TGTGCCAGCACCCTCCCCCCCGGGACAGGGTATGGCTACACCTTC
CDR3aa: CASTLPPGTGYGYTF

v_gene: TRBV29-1
d_gene: -
abundance: -
j_gene: TRBJ2-7
CDR3nt: TGCAGCGTTGAGCTGGGGGGTCCCTACGAGCAGTACTTC
CDR3aa: CSVELGGPYEQYF

v_gene: TRBV6-5
d_gene: -
abundance: -
j_gene: TRBJ2-7
CDR3nt: TGTGCCAGCACTTTGTGGGGGGAGCACTACGAGCAGTACTTC
CDR3aa: CASTLWGEHYEQYF

v_gene: TRBV5-1
d_gene: -
abundance: -
j_gene: TRBJ1-4
CDR3nt: TGCGCCAGCAGCTTCGCGGCCAGGGGAGGGGAAAAACTGTTTTTT
CDR3aa: CASSFAARGGEKLFF

v_gene: TRBV12-5
d_gene: -
abundance: -
j_gene: TRBJ2-2
CDR3nt: TGTGCTAGTGGTTTGTCCCCGGGAGCCCCACCCGACACCGGGGAGCTGTTTTTT
CDR3aa: CASGLSPGAPPDTGELFF

v_gene: TRBV28
d_gene: TRBD2
abundance: -
j_gene: TRBJ2-6
CDR3nt: TGTGCCACGACTAGCGGAGTCTCTGGGGCCAACGTCCTGACTTTC
CDR3aa: CATTSGVSGANVLTF

v_gene: TRBV4-1
d_gene: -
abundance: -
j_gene: TRBJ1-1
CDR3nt: TGCGCCAGCAGCCAAGCCGGGGGGTGGGTGGACACTGAAGCTTTCTTT
CDR3aa: CASSQAGGWVDTEAFF

v_gene: TRBV5-5
d_gene: -
abundance: -
j_gene: TRBJ2-7
CDR3nt: TGTGCCAGCAGCTTGCGGTACTACGAGCAGTACTTC
CDR3aa: CASSLRYYEQYF

v_gene: TRBV7-8
d_gene: TRBD1
abundance: -
j_gene: TRBJ1-1
CDR3nt: TGTGCCAGCAGCCCGGGACAGGGGAAAGCTTTCTTT
CDR3aa: CASSPGQGKAFF

v_gene: TRBV19
d_gene: TRBD1
abundance: -
j_gene: TRBJ1-2
CDR3nt: TGTGCCAGTTGGACCGGGACAGGGCCTAACTATGGCTACACCTTC
CDR3aa: CASWTGTGPNYGYTF

v_gene: TRBV12-5
d_gene: -
abundance: -
j_gene: TRBJ2-2
CDR3nt: TGTGCTAGCAGCAGGGGATCGAACACCGGGGAGCTGTTTTTT
CDR3aa: CASSRGSNTGELFF

v_gene: TRBV28
d_gene: -
abundance: -
j_gene: TRBJ2-7
CDR3nt: TGTGCCAGCAGACAAAGCGCGGGAACCTACGAGCAGTACTTC
CDR3aa: CASRQSAGTYEQYF

v_gene: TRBV27
d_gene: -
abundance: -
j_gene: TRBJ1-6
CDR3nt: TGTGCCAGCAGTTTAACGTATGAGGGTCGCAATTCACCCCTCCACTTT
CDR3aa: CASSLTYEGRNSPLHF

v_gene: TRBV6-5
d_gene: TRBD2
abundance: -
j_gene: TRBJ2-2
CDR3nt: TGTGCCAGCCATCACCAGCGGGGGTCCACCGGGGAGCTGTTTTTT
CDR3aa: CASHHQRGSTGELFF

v_gene: TRBV27
d_gene: TRBD1
abundance: -
j_gene: TRBJ1-1
CDR3nt: TGTGCCAGCAGTTTTGACAGGGGGCGGACTGAAGCTTTCTTT
CDR3aa: CASSFDRGRTEAFF

v_gene: TRBV7-2
d_gene: TRBD2
abundance: -
j_gene: TRBJ2-7
CDR3nt: TGTGCCAGCAGCTCCGAGCCGCGGGGGGACTACGAGCAGTACTTC
CDR3aa: CASSSEPRGDYEQYF

v_gene: TRBV7-8
d_gene: TRBD1
abundance: -
j_gene: TRBJ1-5
CDR3nt: TGTGCCAGCAGCCCCCGGGACAGGGGGTATCAGCCCCAGCATTTT
CDR3aa: CASSPRDRGYQPQHF

v_gene: TRBV12-5
d_gene: TRBD2
abundance: -
j_gene: TRBJ2-5
CDR3nt: TGTGCTAGTGCCGGAAGCGGGGGGGCCAGGGAGACCCAGTACTTC
CDR3aa: CASAGSGGARETQYF